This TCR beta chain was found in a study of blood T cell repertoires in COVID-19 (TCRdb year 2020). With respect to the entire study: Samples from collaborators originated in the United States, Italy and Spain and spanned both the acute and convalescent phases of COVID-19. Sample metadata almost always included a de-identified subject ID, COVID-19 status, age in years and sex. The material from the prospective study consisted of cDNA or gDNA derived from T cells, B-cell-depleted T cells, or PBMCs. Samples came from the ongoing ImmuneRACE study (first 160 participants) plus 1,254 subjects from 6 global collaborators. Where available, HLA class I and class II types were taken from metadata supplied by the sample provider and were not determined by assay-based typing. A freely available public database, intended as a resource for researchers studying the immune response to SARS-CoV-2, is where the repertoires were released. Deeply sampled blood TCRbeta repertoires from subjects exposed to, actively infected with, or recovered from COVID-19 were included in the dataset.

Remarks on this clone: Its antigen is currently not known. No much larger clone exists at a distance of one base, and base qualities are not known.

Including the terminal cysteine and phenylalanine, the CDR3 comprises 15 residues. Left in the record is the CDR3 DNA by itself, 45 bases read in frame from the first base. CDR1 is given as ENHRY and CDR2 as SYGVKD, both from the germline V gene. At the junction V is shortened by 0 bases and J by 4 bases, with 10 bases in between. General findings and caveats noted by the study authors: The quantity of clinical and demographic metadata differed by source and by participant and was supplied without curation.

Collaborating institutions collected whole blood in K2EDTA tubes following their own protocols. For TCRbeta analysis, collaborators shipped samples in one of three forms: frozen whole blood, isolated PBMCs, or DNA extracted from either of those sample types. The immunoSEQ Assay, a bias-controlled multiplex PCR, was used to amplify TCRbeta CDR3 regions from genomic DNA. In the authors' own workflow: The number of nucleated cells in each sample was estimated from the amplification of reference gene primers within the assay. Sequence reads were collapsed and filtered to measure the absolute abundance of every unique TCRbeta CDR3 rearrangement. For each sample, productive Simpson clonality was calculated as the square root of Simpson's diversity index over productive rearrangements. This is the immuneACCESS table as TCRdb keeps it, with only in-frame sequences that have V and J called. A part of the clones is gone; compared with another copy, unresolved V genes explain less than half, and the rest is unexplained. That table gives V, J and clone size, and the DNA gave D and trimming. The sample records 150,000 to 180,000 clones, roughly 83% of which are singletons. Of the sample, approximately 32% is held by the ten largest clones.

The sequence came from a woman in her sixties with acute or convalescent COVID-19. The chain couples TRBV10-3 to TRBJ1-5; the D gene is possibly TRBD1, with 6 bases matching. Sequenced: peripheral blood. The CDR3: CAISESDRGNQPQHF. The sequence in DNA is TGTGCCATCAGTGAGTCGGACAGAGGAAATCAGCCCCAGCATTTT.